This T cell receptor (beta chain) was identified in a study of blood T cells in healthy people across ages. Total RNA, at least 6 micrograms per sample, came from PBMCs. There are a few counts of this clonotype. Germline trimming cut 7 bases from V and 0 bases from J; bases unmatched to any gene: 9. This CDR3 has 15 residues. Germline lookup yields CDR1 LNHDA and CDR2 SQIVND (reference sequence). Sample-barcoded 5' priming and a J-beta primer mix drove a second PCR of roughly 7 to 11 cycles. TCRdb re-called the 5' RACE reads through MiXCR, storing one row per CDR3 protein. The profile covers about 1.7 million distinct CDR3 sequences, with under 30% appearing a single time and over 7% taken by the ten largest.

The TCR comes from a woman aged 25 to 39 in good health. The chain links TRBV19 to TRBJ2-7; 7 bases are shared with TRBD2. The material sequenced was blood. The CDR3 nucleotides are TGTGCCAGTAAAGGGAGGGCGGAGAGCTCCTACGAGCAGTACTTC. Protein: CASKGRAESSYEQYF. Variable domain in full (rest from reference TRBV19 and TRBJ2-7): DGGITQSPKYLFRKEGQNVTLSCEQNLNHDAMYWYRQDPGQGLRLIYYSQIVNDFQKGDIAEGYSVSREKKESFPLTVTSAQKNPTAFYLCASKGRAESSYEQYFGPGTRLTVT.